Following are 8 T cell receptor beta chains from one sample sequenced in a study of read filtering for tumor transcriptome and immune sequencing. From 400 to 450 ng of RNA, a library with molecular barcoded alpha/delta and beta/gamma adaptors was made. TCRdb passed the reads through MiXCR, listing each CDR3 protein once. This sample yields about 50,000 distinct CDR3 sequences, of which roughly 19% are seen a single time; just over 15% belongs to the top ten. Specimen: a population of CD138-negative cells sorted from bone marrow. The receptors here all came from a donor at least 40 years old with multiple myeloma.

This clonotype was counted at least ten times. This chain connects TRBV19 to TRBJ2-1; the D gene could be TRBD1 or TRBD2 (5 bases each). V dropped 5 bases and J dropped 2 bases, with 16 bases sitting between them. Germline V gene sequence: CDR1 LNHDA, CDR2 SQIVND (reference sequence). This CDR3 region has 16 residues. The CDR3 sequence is CASSPLGGGPYNEQFF. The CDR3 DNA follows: TGTGCCAGTAGTCCCCTGGGTGGGGGTCCCTACAATGAGCAGTTCTTC. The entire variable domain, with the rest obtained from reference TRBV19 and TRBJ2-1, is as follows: DGGITQSPKYLFRKEGQNVTLSCEQNLNHDAMYWYRQDPGQGLRLIYYSQIVNDFQKGDIAEGYSVSREKKESFPLTVTSAQKNPTAFYLCASSPLGGGPYNEQFFGPGTRLTVL.

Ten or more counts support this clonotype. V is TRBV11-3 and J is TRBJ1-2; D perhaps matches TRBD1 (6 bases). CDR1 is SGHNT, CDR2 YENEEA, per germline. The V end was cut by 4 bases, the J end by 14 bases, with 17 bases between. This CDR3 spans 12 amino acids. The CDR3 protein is CASSSGGDRLTF. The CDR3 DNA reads TGTGCCAGCAGCTCCGGAGGAGACAGGCTTACCTTC.

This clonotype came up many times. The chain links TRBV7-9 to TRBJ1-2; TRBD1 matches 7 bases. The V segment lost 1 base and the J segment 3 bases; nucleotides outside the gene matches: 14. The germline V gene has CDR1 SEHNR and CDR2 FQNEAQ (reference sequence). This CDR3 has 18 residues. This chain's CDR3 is CASSLGALRGRIDYGYTF. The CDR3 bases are TGTGCCAGCAGCTTAGGAGCCTTAAGGGGGCGCATCGACTATGGCTACACCTTC. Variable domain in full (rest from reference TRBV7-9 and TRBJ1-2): DTGVSQNPRHKITKRGQNVTFRCDPISEHNRLYWYRQTLGQGPEFLTYFQNEAQLEKSRLLSDRFSAERPKGSFSTLEIQRTEQGDSAMYLCASSLGALRGRIDYGYTFGSGTRLTVV.

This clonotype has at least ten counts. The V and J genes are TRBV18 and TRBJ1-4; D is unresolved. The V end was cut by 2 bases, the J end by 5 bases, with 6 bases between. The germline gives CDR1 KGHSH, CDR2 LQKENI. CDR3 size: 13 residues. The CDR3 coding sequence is TGTGCCAGCTCACCAGGGTTGAATGAAAAACTGTTTTTT. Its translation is CASSPGLNEKLFF.

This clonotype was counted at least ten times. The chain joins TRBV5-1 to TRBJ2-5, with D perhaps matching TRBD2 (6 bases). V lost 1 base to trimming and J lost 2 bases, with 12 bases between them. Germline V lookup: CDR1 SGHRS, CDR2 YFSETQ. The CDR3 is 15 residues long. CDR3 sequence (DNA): TGCGCCAGCAGCTTGACGGGAGAAATTCAAGAGACCCAGTACTTC. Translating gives CASSLTGEIQETQYF.

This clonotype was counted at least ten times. CDR3 in DNA: TGCAGTGCAACCCGACAGGGGAGCTCCTACGAGCAGTACTTC. It yields the protein CSATRQGSSYEQYF. The chain carries TRBV20-1 and TRBJ2-7; TRBD1 matches at 8 bases. Losses at the gene ends were 6 bases for V and 0 bases for J; bases not matched to a gene: 7. The CDR3 loop spans 14 amino acids. Germline V gene sequence: CDR1 DFQATT, CDR2 SNEGSKA (reference sequence).

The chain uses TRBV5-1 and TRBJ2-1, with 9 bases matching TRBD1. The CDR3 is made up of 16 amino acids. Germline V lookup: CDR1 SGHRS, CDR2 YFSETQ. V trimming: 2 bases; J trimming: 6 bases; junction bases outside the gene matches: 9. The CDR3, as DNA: TGCGCCAGCAGCTTAAATCCGGTACAGGGGGCCAATGAGCAGTTCTTC. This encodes CASSLNPVQGANEQFF.

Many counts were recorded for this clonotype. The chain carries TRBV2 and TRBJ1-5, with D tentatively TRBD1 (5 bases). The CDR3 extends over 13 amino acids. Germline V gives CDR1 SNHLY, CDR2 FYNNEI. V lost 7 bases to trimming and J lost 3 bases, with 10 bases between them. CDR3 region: CASTPGPNQPQHF. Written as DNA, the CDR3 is TGTGCCAGCACACCGGGACCCAATCAGCCCCAGCATTTT. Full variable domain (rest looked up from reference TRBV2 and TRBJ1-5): EPEVTQTPSHQVTQMGQEVILRCVPISNHLYFYWYRQILGQKVEFLVSFYNNEISEKSEIFDDQFSVERPDGSNFTLKIRSTKLEDSAMYFCASTPGPNQPQHFGDGTRLSIL.